The clone carrying this T cell receptor beta chain turned up a few times. As yet, its antigen is unknown. The source material, RNA transcripts, was used to amplify TCR beta CDR3 regions. During a first-round RT-PCR of the TCR CDR3, the HTBI primer set was used. TCRdb ran MiXCR on the multiplex PCR reads and lists one entry per CDR3 protein. Of roughly 740,000 distinct CDR3 sequences in the sample, roughly 15% are singletons; the top ten hold approximately 8.4%. Subjects aged 18 to 65 presented with newly diagnosed hyperthyroidism of less than 2 months' duration. Clinical symptoms, serum thyroxine, TRAb, thyroid ultrasound and orbital computed tomography informed diagnoses. The PBMCs had their origin in approximately 10 ml of fresh peripheral blood. This sample was included in a study of T cells in Graves' hyperthyroidism and ophthalmopathy. V was clipped by 3 bases and J by 3 bases; unmatched bases: 14. The CDR3 is 17 residues long. CDR1 LNHDA and CDR2 SQIVND come from the germline V gene (reference sequence).

General study findings and limits: Model predictions of ophthalmopathy came a median roughly 6.7 months before onset.

The specimen sequenced was blood. This receptor was obtained from a man aged 18 to 30 with Graves' hyperthyroidism. The chain combines TRBV19 with TRBJ2-7; 7 bases map to TRBD2. The DNA for the CDR3 is TGTGCCAGTAGTATTTCACCCGGGACTTGGGGGGGCTACGAGCAGTACTTC. Its translation: CASSISPGTWGGYEQYF.